A selection of T cell receptor beta chains follows, all from one sample in a study of response to subunit inactivated influenza vaccine. One entry per CDR3 protein results from TCRdb running MiXCR on the RT-PCR reads. This table has about 500,000 distinct CDR3 sequences, approximately 15% appearing once. This specimen was CD4+ T cells sorted from PBMCs, taken about 24 months after vaccination. The receptors here all came from a man aged 45-69 years who received an inactivated influenza vaccine. The CDR3 runs from the conserved cysteine through the conserved F or W. Fields, in order: J gene, CDR3 length, clone size, D gene, V gene, CDR3 DNA, CDR3 protein. The D gene is left open where the match is weak. Size is stated for part of the rows, as once, few or many counts, or as a class when the clone is expanded.

TRBJ2-7 | 15 | few | . | TRBV2 | TGTGCCAGCAGTGAAACGCCCGGCCCACTGGGGGAGCAGTACTTC | CASSETPGPLGEQYF
TRBJ2-5 | 14 | few | . | TRBV29-1 | TGCAGCGCTGCGGGACGGACTGCACTAGAGACCCAGTACTTC | CSAAGRTALETQYF
TRBJ2-1 | 13 | many | . | TRBV7-2 | TGTGCCAGCAGCTTAATCCGAATCAATGAGCAGTTCTTC | CASSLIRINEQFF
TRBJ1-1 | 14 | . | . | TRBV20-1 | TGCAGTGCCCTACGGCCCAAAATGGACACTGAAGCTTTCTTT | CSALRPKMDTEAFF
TRBJ1-3 | 14 | many | TRBD1 | TRBV7-9 | TGTGCCAGCAGCCTTACAGGGGCTGGAAACACCATATATTTT | CASSLTGAGNTIYF
TRBJ2-2 | 14 | . | . | TRBV4-1 | TGCGCCAGCAGCCAAGAAGGGATGACCGGGGAGCTGTTTTTT | CASSQEGMTGELFF
TRBJ2-1 | 15 | many | TRBD2 | TRBV7-2 | TGTGCCAGCAGATTAGCGGGACGCTCCTACAATGAGCAGTTCTTC | CASRLAGRSYNEQFF
TRBJ1-1 | 14 | . | . | TRBV6-1 | TGTGCCAGCAGGAGGACAGCGTCACCGGAGGAAGCTTTCTTT | CASRRTASPEEAFF
TRBJ2-5 | 14 | many | TRBD1 | TRBV20-1 | TGCAGTGTTCCCCTCAGACAGGGGGGGGAGACCCAGTACTTC | CSVPLRQGGETQYF
TRBJ2-7 | 13 | . | TRBD1 | TRBV6-2/TRBV6-3 | TGTGCCAGCAGTGGGACAGGGGGTTCCGAGCAGTACTTC | CASSGTGGSEQYF
TRBJ2-5 | 17 | few | TRBD2 | TRBV9 | TGTGCCAGCAGCGTAGCTTCTTGGGCGGGAGGGGGTGAGACCCAGTACTTC | CASSVASWAGGGETQYF
TRBJ2-7 | 14 | few | . | TRBV12-3/TRBV12-4 | TGTGCCAGCAGTTTTAGTGGGTCCCTCGGCGAGCAGTACTTC | CASSFSGSLGEQYF
TRBJ2-3 | 14 | many | . | TRBV7-8 | TGTGCCAGTTCGACAGGTTCTAGCACAGATACGCAGTATTTT | CASSTGSSTDTQYF
TRBJ2-3 | 13 | few | . | TRBV29-1 | TGCAGCGTGCGCACAGGGAGTACAGATACGCAGTATTTT | CSVRTGSTDTQYF
TRBJ2-3 | 17 | . | . | TRBV20-1 | TGCAGTGCTCGCAGGTGGCAAGACAGGAGTCTCCCAGATACGCAGTATTTT | CSARRWQDRSLPDTQYF
TRBJ2-3 | 15 | few | TRBD2 | TRBV29-1 | TGCAGCGCCCCGACTAGCGGGGTCGGCACAGATACGCAGTATTTT | CSAPTSGVGTDTQYF
TRBJ1-2 | 15 | . | TRBD1 | TRBV20-1 | TGCAGTGCTAGACAAAGCGACAGGGGGCCTCTCGGCTACACCTTC | CSARQSDRGPLGYTF
TRBJ2-7 | 12 | few | . | TRBV29-1 | TGCAGCGCCGGAGACCCGGCGTCCGAGCAGTACTTC | CSAGDPASEQYF
TRBJ1-3 | 14 | . | . | TRBV7-2 | TGTGCCAGCAGCTACGCCGGGTTCGGCAACACCATATATTTT | CASSYAGFGNTIYF
TRBJ1-6 | 13 | few | . | TRBV18 | TGTGCCAGCTCAGAGACAGCGATTTCACCCCTCCACTTT | CASSETAISPLHF
TRBJ2-7 | 13 | few | . | TRBV4-3 | TGCGCCAGCAGCCAAGAATCGGGTGGCGAGCAGTACTTC | CASSQESGGEQYF
TRBJ2-6 | 15 | . | . | TRBV29-1 | TGCAGCGTTGTTACACCCAGGGATGGGGCCAACGTCCTGACTTTC | CSVVTPRDGANVLTF
TRBJ1-1 | 18 | few | . | TRBV5-1 | TGCGCCAGCAGCCCGAAGGAGGGGCTACGAACCATGAACACTGAAGCTTTCTTT | CASSPKEGLRTMNTEAFF